This T cell receptor (beta chain) was sequenced in a study of cytomegalovirus exposure and HLA in healthy donors. Study-level findings and limits: Most observed TCR sequences were rare, whereas some public TCRs were detected in many donors.

CDR1 and CDR2 (germline): SNHLY, FYNNEI. This CDR3 comprises 13 residues. The junction had 10 bases not matched to a gene; V was cut back by 8 bases and J by 8 bases. Primers included in the PCR were 60 Vbeta and 13 Jbeta primers. The method was immunoSEQ multiplex PCR; TCRdb's version includes in-frame clones alone and lacks a portion of them. Altogether roughly 150,000 clones are present, roughly four fifths being singletons, with the ten largest covering approximately 1%. On this clone: Its specificity is not known.

The receptor was derived from a woman in her forties in good health and CMV-seronegative. Sequenced material: PBMCs. V and J are TRBV2 and TRBJ2-3, with TRBD2 matching over 7 bases. The CDR3 here is CASAFTLAGTQYF. The CDR3, as DNA: TGTGCCAGCGCCTTTACTTTAGCGGGTACGCAGTATTTT.